Following are 15 T cell receptor beta chains from one sample sequenced in a study of cytomegalovirus exposure and HLA in healthy donors. The PCR employed 60 Vbeta primers together with 13 Jbeta primers. Only in-frame clones appear in the TCRdb table, and some are missing; sequencing was by immunoSEQ multiplex PCR. Here the sample table reports 200,000 to 250,000 clones. The material sequenced was PBMCs. The origin of the receptors is a woman in her 30s in good health and CMV-seropositive.

The J gene is TRBJ1-5, the V gene TRBV6-1; tentative D call: TRBD1 (5 bases). CDR3 size: 18 residues. The V gene lost 4 bases and the J gene lost 5 bases, with 24 bases spanning the gap. Per the germline V gene, CDR1 is MNHNS and CDR2 is SASEGT. The CDR3, as DNA: TGTGCCAGCAGTGGGGTGGGGGTGGTGGGGACTGGCTATCAGCCCCAGCATTTT. This gives the protein CASSGVGVVGTGYQPQHF.

The DNA of the CDR3 is TGTGCCAGCGGGGTTCTGGGACAGCACTACGAGCAGTACTTC. Amino acid sequence: CASGVLGQHYEQYF. The chain uses TRBV6-5 and TRBJ2-7, with 7 bases aligning to TRBD1. V lost 8 bases and J lost 3; bases outside the gene matches: 10. Germline loops: CDR1 MNHEY, CDR2 SVGAGI. The length of the CDR3 is 14 residues.

V usage is TRBV4-3 and J usage is TRBJ1-1; D gene uncertain. V lost 1 base, J lost 3 bases, and 12 bases lay in between. CDR1 is LGHNA, CDR2 YSLEER, per germline. The CDR3 runs 15 residues. CDR3 in amino acids: CASSQGSRSDTEAFF. The DNA for the CDR3 is TGCGCCAGCAGCCAAGGAAGCCGCAGCGACACTGAAGCTTTCTTT.

The rearrangement uses TRBV10-3 and TRBJ2-1, with 8 bases that match TRBD1. CDR1 is ENHRY and CDR2 is SYGVKD in the germline V gene. The CDR3 loop spans 16 amino acids. V gave up 6 bases and J gave up 5 bases; unmatched junction bases: 12. The CDR3, as DNA: TGTGCCATCAGAGCCCAAACAGGGGGGAGAAACAATGAGCAGTTCTTC. Translated, it gives CAIRAQTGGRNNEQFF.

The rearrangement uses TRBV6-6 and TRBJ2-5; D possibly corresponds to TRBD1 (6 bases). Matching the DNA end better, TRBJ2-7 makes the J call doubtful. This CDR3 is built from 14 residues. Germline values: CDR1 MNHNY, CDR2 SVGAGI (reference sequence). CDR3 amino acids: CASSWQGTSYEQYF. CDR3 in DNA: TGTGCCAGCAGTTGGCAGGGGACCTCCTACGAGCAGTACTTC.

The genes are TRBV5-4 and TRBJ2-5, with TRBD2 as a possible D gene (5 bases). CDR3 length: 15 amino acids. Trimming removed 4 bases at V and 5 bases at J, with 18 bases between. In germline, CDR1 is SGHNT, CDR2 YYREEE (reference sequence). CDR3 sequence: CASSEGTPESETQYF. The DNA for the CDR3 is TGTGCCAGCAGCGAGGGAACTCCCGAGTCGGAGACCCAGTACTTC.

The chain combines TRBV5-8 with TRBJ1-4; 7 bases are shared with TRBD1. Per germline, CDR1 SGHTS and CDR2 YDEGEE. The CDR3 has 16 amino acids. Trimming cost V 4 bases and J 5 bases; bases outside gene matches: 11. The CDR3 sequence is CASSRGWGQTNEKLFF. CDR3 nucleotides: TGTGCCAGCAGCCGCGGCTGGGGACAGACAAATGAAAAACTGTTTTTT.

The rearrangement links TRBV6-1 to TRBJ2-7; maybe TRBD2 (6 bases). Germline V CDR1 and CDR2: MNHNS, SASEGT. CDR3 size: 15 residues. V shed 6 bases and J shed 5 bases, with 20 bases lying between them. CDR3 DNA: TGTGCCAGCAGCCCCGGGAGAAGAATAGCCAACGAGCAGTACTTC. This translates into CASSPGRRIANEQYF.

J is TRBJ1-1 and V is TRBV5-5, with D possibly being TRBD1 (6 bases). Trimming shortened V by 0 bases and J by 3 bases, and 12 bases separated the two germline ends. This CDR3 has 15 residues. Germline V lookup: CDR1 SGHKS, CDR2 YYEKEE (reference sequence). The DNA of the CDR3 is TGTGCCAGCAGCTTGGTGGGGGCTGGGGACACTGAAGCTTTCTTT. This translates into CASSLVGAGDTEAFF.

This chain joins TRBV12-5 and TRBJ1-1, with a possible D match to TRBD1 (5 bases). The CDR3 extends over 15 amino acids. Germline-derived CDR1 and CDR2 are LGHNT and FRNRAP. V was pared by 0 bases and J by 3 bases, with 11 bases between. The DNA of the CDR3 is TGTGCTAGTGGTTTGGTAGCCAGGGTCTACACTGAAGCTTTCTTT. Translating it yields CASGLVARVYTEAFF.

The chain is built from TRBV19 and TRBJ1-1; 8 positions agree with TRBD1. Germline CDR1 LNHDA, CDR2 SQIVND (reference sequence). The CDR3 has 13 residues. V was clipped by 7 bases and J by 4 bases; unmatched bases: 5. The CDR3 here is CASTRTGSTEAFF. CDR3 DNA sequence: TGTGCCAGTACCAGGACAGGGAGCACTGAAGCTTTCTTT.

V and J are TRBV19 and TRBJ2-6, with a possible D match to TRBD1 (6 bases). Germline lookup yields CDR1 LNHDA and CDR2 SQIVND (reference sequence). The CDR3 spans 22 residues. V gave up 10 bases and J gave up 0 bases, with 34 bases separating them. The CDR3 nucleotides read TGTGCCATTCCACTCCCCTGCTGTGGGGGCGCGGGTAATACCTCTGGGGCCAACGTCCTGACTTTC. Translated, it gives CAIPLPCCGGAGNTSGANVLTF.

The chain joins TRBV7-9 to TRBJ2-1; 9 bases map to TRBD1. CDR3 length: 16 residues. After removal of 4 bases from V and 1 base from J, the junction contained 5 bases not matched to a gene. Germline V gives CDR1 SEHNR, CDR2 FQNEAQ (reference sequence). This CDR3 reads CASSSTGQGSYNEQFF. The CDR3 bases are TGTGCCAGCAGCTCCACCGGACAGGGGTCCTACAATGAGCAGTTCTTC.

The rearrangement uses TRBV6-1 and TRBJ2-3; 8 bases line up with TRBD2. The CDR3 runs to 15 residues. With V trimmed by 6 bases and J by 2 bases, 7 bases remained unmatched. The germline gives CDR1 MNHNS, CDR2 SASEGT. The CDR3 coding sequence is TGTGCCAGCAGCCGAAGCGGGAGTGACACAGATACGCAGTATTTT. Translation: CASSRSGSDTDTQYF.

The rearrangement joins TRBV28 to TRBJ1-5; no reliable D call. The V gene lost 4 bases and the J gene lost 5 bases, with 6 bases spanning the gap. The CDR3 has 12 amino acids. The V gene's germline CDR1 is MDHEN and CDR2 SYDVKM. DNA for the CDR3: TGTGCCAGCAGTTCTCTTCATCAGCCCCAGCATTTT. It codes for CASSSLHQPQHF.